The 13 T cell receptor beta chains in this list originate from one sample, sequenced in a study of blood T cell repertoires in COVID-19. Profiling relied on immunoSEQ multiplex PCR, and the TCRdb table lists in-frame clones only, not all of them. Of 400,000 to 450,000 clones in the sample, roughly 89% were seen once. Sequencing was performed on peripheral blood. The source is a man younger than 35 with COVID-19, enrolled during active disease.

This chain uses TRBV19 with TRBJ2-7; 11 positions match TRBD2. The length of the CDR3 is 15 residues. The germline V gene has CDR1 LNHDA and CDR2 SQIVND (reference sequence). Unmatched junction bases numbered 5, after V lost 2 bases and J lost 5 bases. The CDR3 sequence: CASSISSGRTHEQYF. The CDR3 DNA reads as TGTGCCAGTAGTATATCTAGCGGGAGGACCCACGAGCAGTACTTC.

V gene TRBV20-1 combines with J gene TRBJ2-7; D is possibly TRBD2 (5 bases). Germline loops: CDR1 DFQATT, CDR2 SNEGSKA (reference sequence). This CDR3 comprises 11 residues. Between the trimmed V and J ends, which lost 5 bases and 3 bases, there was a span of 8 bases. CDR3 amino acids: CSAYRDYEQYF. In DNA, the CDR3 is TGCAGTGCTTACCGGGACTACGAGCAGTACTTC.

This chain links TRBV5-6 with TRBJ1-3; D is unclear. Germline V gene data show CDR1 as SGHDT and CDR2 as YYEEEE. V was trimmed by 6 bases and J by 0 bases, leaving 10 bases between them. CDR3 length: 14 amino acids. CDR3: CASNRRSSGNTIYF. CDR3 nucleotides: TGTGCCAGCAATCGGAGGAGCTCTGGAAACACCATATATTTT.

The chain is built from TRBV7-8 and TRBJ1-1, with TRBD1 identical over 7 bases. V lost 4 bases, J lost 0 bases, and 5 bases stayed unmatched. Germline assignment: CDR1 SGHVS and CDR2 FQNEAQ. This CDR3 contains 15 residues. The CDR3 DNA follows: TGTGCCAGCAGCTCGGGACAGTCCATGAACACTGAAGCTTTCTTT. Translating gives CASSSGQSMNTEAFF.

The chain recombines TRBV4-1 with TRBJ2-3, with 9 bases identical to TRBD1. Germline CDR1 MGHRA, CDR2 YSYEKL. The CDR3 loop spans 16 amino acids. V lost 3 bases to trimming and J lost 0 bases; unmatched junction nucleotides: 4. The CDR3 loop reads CASSQDRGTSTDTQYF. The CDR3 region has the DNA TGCGCCAGCAGCCAGGACAGGGGCACTAGCACAGATACGCAGTATTTT.

This clone was counted once. J is TRBJ2-5 and V is TRBV5-1; 8 positions match TRBD2. The V segment lost 0 bases and the J segment 0 bases; nucleotides outside the gene matches: 7. Germline CDR1 SGHRS, CDR2 YFSETQ. This CDR3 contains 17 residues. The CDR3 protein is CASSLAWVSGNQETQYF. CDR3 DNA: TGCGCCAGCAGCTTGGCGTGGGTTAGCGGGAACCAAGAGACCCAGTACTTC.

The rearrangement links TRBV28 to TRBJ2-1; 7 nucleotides line up with TRBD2. Per the germline V gene, CDR1 is MDHEN and CDR2 is SYDVKM. The J segment lost 1 base and the V segment lost 7 bases, leaving 13 bases of the junction unmatched. The CDR3 consists of 17 residues. The CDR3 sequence: CASTLGPGGSSYNEQFF. The DNA for the CDR3 is TGTGCCAGCACCCTTGGACCCGGGGGGTCGTCCTACAATGAGCAGTTCTTC. Together with reference TRBV28 and TRBJ2-1, the CDR3 gives the full variable domain: DVKVTQSSRYLVKRTGEKVFLECVQDMDHENMFWYRQDPGLGLRLIYFSYDVKMKEKGDIPEGYSVSREKKERFSLILESASTNQTSMYLCASTLGPGGSSYNEQFFGPGTRLTVL.

The chain joins TRBV11-3 to TRBJ2-1; D perhaps matches TRBD2 (5 bases). V lost 3 bases and J lost 3, with 6 bases in between. The CDR3 covers 13 residues. Germline loops: CDR1 SGHNT, CDR2 YENEEA. CDR3 nucleotides: TGTGCCAGCAGCTTGCGGGTCTACAATGAGCAGTTCTTC. Translated: CASSLRVYNEQFF. Filled out from reference TRBV11-3 and TRBJ2-1, the complete variable domain reads EAGVVQSPRYKIIEKKQPVAFWCNPISGHNTLYWYLQNLGQGPELLIRYENEEAVDDSQLPKDRFSAERLKGVDSTLKIQPAELGDSAVYLCASSLRVYNEQFFGPGTRLTVL.

The rearrangement joins TRBV11-2 to TRBJ2-5, with no clear D. Germline CDR1 is SGHAT and CDR2 is FQNNGV. Trimming stripped 4 bases from V and 2 bases from J, with 11 bases between. The CDR3 loop spans 14 amino acids. The CDR3 loop reads CASSSHTRQETQYF. CDR3 nucleotide sequence: TGTGCCAGCAGCTCCCATACCAGGCAAGAGACCCAGTACTTC. The full variable domain, its missing parts supplied by reference TRBV11-2 and TRBJ2-5, is EAGVAQSPRYKIIEKRQSVAFWCNPISGHATLYWYQQILGQGPKLLIQFQNNGVVDDSQLPKDRFSAERLKGVDSTLKIQPAKLEDSAVYLCASSSHTRQETQYFGPGTRLLVL.

The chain carries TRBV3-1 (or the pseudogene TRBV3-2) and TRBJ2-7, with 8 bases aligning to TRBD1. Germline values: CDR1 LGHDT, CDR2 YNNKEL (reference sequence). The V gene end was trimmed by 3 bases and the J gene end by 6 bases; junction bases not matched to a gene: 7. This CDR3 is 14 amino acids long. The CDR3 DNA reads as TGTGCCAGCAGCCAGCGGACAGGGAGAGGCGAGCAGTACTTC. Its translation is CASSQRTGRGEQYF.

The chain links TRBV12-1 to TRBJ2-2; the listed D gene, TRBD2, was not tested against the DNA. TRBV12-1 is marked as a pseudogene. The CDR3 spans 18 residues. In nucleotides, the CDR3 is TGTGCCAGCAGCTTTTGTCTGCGGGAGGGCACGAACACCGGGGAGCTGTTTTTT. Translating gives CASSFCLREGTNTGELFF.

The rearrangement links TRBV3-1 (or the pseudogene TRBV3-2) to TRBJ2-1; the match to TRBD2 covers 10 bases. CDR1 LGHDT and CDR2 YNNKEL come from the germline V gene (reference sequence). The CDR3 is 15 amino acids. The V segment lost 0 bases and the J segment 10 bases; nucleotides outside the gene matches: 6. CDR3 DNA sequence: TGTGCCAGCAGCCAAGACTCTAGCGGGAGCCGCGAGCAGTTCTTC. It specifies CASSQDSSGSREQFF.

CDR3 bases: TGTGCCAGCAGCTCGGGGAGAGTCACCGGGGAGCTGTTTTTT. It is translated as CASSSGRVTGELFF. The chain links TRBV13 to TRBJ2-2; tentatively, D is TRBD2 (5 bases). The CDR3 sequence is 14 residues long. The germline V gene encodes CDR1 PRHDT and CDR2 FYEKMQ (reference sequence). The germline V and J ends were trimmed by 4 bases and 4 bases, with 10 bases remaining between them.